The 27 T cell receptor beta chains below come from one sample, sequenced in a study of neoadjuvant anti-PD-1 for oral cavity cancer. Measured with immunoSEQ multiplex PCR; TCRdb has only the in-frame clones, and not every one. The repertoire holds around 60,000 clones, with roughly 80% as singletons. The source material was PBMCs, sampled before nivolumab (anti-PD-1) treatment. Receptors were obtained from a person aged 40 to 85 with oral cavity squamous cell carcinoma.

The chain couples TRBV21-1 to TRBJ2-2; the table names TRBD2, a call not compared with the DNA. TRBV21-1 is an annotated pseudogene. This CDR3 comprises 15 residues. CDR3 residues: CASSNGGRQTGELFF. Here the CDR3 DNA reads TGTGCCAGCAGCAATGGAGGGAGACAAACCGGGGAGCTGTTTTTT.

This clone was picked up a small number of times. This chain joins TRBV7-9 and TRBJ2-1; TRBD1 is a possible D gene (5 bases). This CDR3 contains 15 residues. The V gene's germline CDR1 is SEHNR and CDR2 FQNEAQ (reference sequence). V was trimmed by 3 bases and J by 4 bases, leaving 13 bases between them. CDR3 loop: CASSFRTNRYNEQFF. The CDR3 DNA follows: TGTGCCAGCAGCTTCAGGACAAACCGTTACAATGAGCAGTTCTTC.

This chain's CDR3 is CASSESVGLEQYF. CDR3 DNA sequence: TGCGCCAGCAGTGAGTCGGTGGGGTTAGAGCAGTACTTC. This rearrangement joins TRBV10-1 to TRBJ2-7; D remains ambiguous. CDR3 length: 13 amino acids. The V gene's germline CDR1 is WNHNN and CDR2 SYGVQD (reference sequence). V was trimmed by 0 bases and J by 7 bases, leaving 10 bases between them.

The chain links TRBV10-3 to TRBJ2-5; 9 bases line up with TRBD2. The CDR3 sequence is 23 residues long. The germline gives CDR1 ENHRY, CDR2 SYGVKD. Trimming removed 6 bases from V and 0 bases from J; junction bases left unmatched: 29. CDR3: CAISGEPSPPASGTQHYQETQYF. The CDR3 DNA follows: TGTGCCATCAGCGGTGAGCCATCACCACCTGCTAGCGGGACGCAACACTACCAAGAGACCCAGTACTTC.

The rearrangement uses TRBV7-2 and TRBJ1-5; no clear D. V dropped 1 base and J dropped 0 bases, with 10 bases sitting between them. This CDR3 comprises 16 residues. Germline CDR1 and CDR2: SGHTA and FQGNSA. CDR3 sequence reads: CASSLVGRNSNQPQHF. The CDR3 nucleotides read TGTGCCAGCAGCTTAGTTGGCAGGAATAGCAATCAGCCCCAGCATTTT.

V gene TRBV6-5 combines with J gene TRBJ2-1; D might be TRBD1 or TRBD2, each matching 5 bases. This CDR3 region has 14 residues. CDR1 is MNHEY and CDR2 is SVGAGI in the germline V gene. Trimming pared 5 bases from V and 9 bases from J, leaving 17 bases between. Here the CDR3 DNA reads TGTGCCAGCAGTATCCGGGACCCCCGGGGTGAGCAGTTCTTC. Amino acids: CASSIRDPRGEQFF.

The sample holds one count of this clone. The chain couples TRBV11-2 to TRBJ2-1; possibly TRBD2 for D (5 bases). The CDR3 has 13 amino acids. V was cut by 3 bases and J by 7 bases, with 10 bases left in between. Germline CDR1 SGHAT, CDR2 FQNNGV. Written as DNA, the CDR3 is TGTGCCAGCAGCTTCTGGGGAGAGAATGAGCAGTTCTTC. Its protein product is CASSFWGENEQFF.

The chain links TRBV7-2 to TRBJ1-6, with unresolved D. Trimming removed 1 base at V and 0 bases at J, with 7 bases between. Germline V gene sequence: CDR1 SGHTA, CDR2 FQGNSA. The CDR3 totals 16 residues. Here the CDR3 DNA reads TGTGCCAGCAGCTTAGTGGGGAGCTCCTATAATTCACCCCTCCACTTT. Its protein is CASSLVGSSYNSPLHF. Drawing the rest from reference TRBV7-2 and TRBJ1-6, the complete variable domain is GAGVSQSPSNKVTEKGKDVELRCDPISGHTALYWYRQSLGQGLEFLIYFQGNSAPDKSGLPSDRFSAERTGGSVSTLTIQRTQQEDSAVYLCASSLVGSSYNSPLHFGNGTRLTVT.

The chain has TRBV7-9 and TRBJ2-7, with D possibly TRBD2 on 5 matching bases. Germline-derived CDR1 and CDR2 are SEHNR and FQNEAQ (reference sequence). The germline V and J ends were trimmed by 3 bases and 2 bases, with 11 bases remaining between them. This CDR3 is built from 14 residues. This chain's CDR3 is CASSFGGGPYEQYF. CDR3 in DNA: TGTGCCAGCAGCTTTGGAGGCGGCCCCTACGAGCAGTACTTC.

V is TRBV6-1 and J is TRBJ1-5; unclear D gene. V lost 8 bases to trimming and J lost 0 bases, with 8 bases between them. The CDR3 has 13 residues. Germline V lookup: CDR1 MNHNS, CDR2 SASEGT. This chain's CDR3 is CASGLYSNQPQHF. The CDR3 nucleotides are TGTGCCAGCGGGCTTTATAGCAATCAGCCCCAGCATTTT.

This clone was seen once. The chain has TRBV20-1 and TRBJ2-1; 14 positions agree with TRBD2. This CDR3 contains 11 residues. V dropped 5 bases and J dropped 15; count of bases not matched to a gene: 3. Germline CDR1 is DFQATT and CDR2 is SNEGSKA (reference sequence). As DNA, the CDR3 is TGCAGTGCTGGGACTAGCGGGAGCGTGTTCTTC. It translates to CSAGTSGSVFF.

This rearrangement joins TRBV2 to TRBJ2-1, with 11 nucleotides matching TRBD2. The V gene's germline CDR1 is SNHLY and CDR2 FYNNEI. The junction had 7 bases not matched to a gene; V was cut back by 7 bases and J by 8 bases. The CDR3 covers 14 residues. CDR3 amino acids: CASKASGGMDEQFF. Here the CDR3 DNA reads TGTGCCAGCAAGGCTAGCGGGGGGATGGATGAGCAGTTCTTC.

The chain carries TRBV18 and TRBJ2-1; 7 positions agree with TRBD2. CDR1 is KGHSH, CDR2 LQKENI, per germline. Trimming took 3 bases from V and 4 from J; bases not matched to a gene: 9. CDR3 length equals 16 residues. The CDR3 loop reads CASSPPTSRTYNEQFF. The DNA for the CDR3 is TGTGCCAGCTCACCGCCGACTAGCCGCACGTACAATGAGCAGTTCTTC.

This clone came up once. The V gene is TRBV7-2, the J gene TRBJ2-1; D assignment may be TRBD1 or TRBD2 (5 bases each). Germline CDR1 is SGHTA and CDR2 is FQGNSA. CDR3 size: 14 residues. The ends were cut back, 7 bases at V and 6 bases at J, with 16 bases in the middle. CDR3 bases: TGTGCCAGCACCATTAGTCCGGGACCCAATGAGCAGTTCTTC. This translates into CASTISPGPNEQFF. The entire variable domain, with the rest obtained from reference TRBV7-2 and TRBJ2-1, is as follows: GAGVSQSPSNKVTEKGKDVELRCDPISGHTALYWYRQSLGQGLEFLIYFQGNSAPDKSGLPSDRFSAERTGGSVSTLTIQRTQQEDSAVYLCASTISPGPNEQFFGPGTRLTVL.

This sequence joins TRBV6-5 and TRBJ1-6; unclear D gene. The CDR3 is made up of 14 amino acids. V was cut by 5 bases and J by 8 bases, with 13 bases left in between. Per the germline V gene, CDR1 is MNHEY and CDR2 is SVGAGI. CDR3 sequence: CASSLNPGDSPLHF. The CDR3 region has the DNA TGTGCCAGCAGTCTCAACCCGGGCGATTCACCCCTCCACTTT.

The CDR3 is CSVEMGGETQYF. The CDR3 DNA reads as TGCAGCGTTGAAATGGGGGGGGAGACCCAGTACTTC. The V and J genes are TRBV29-1 and TRBJ2-5; 7 bases align to TRBD2. Looked up from germline, CDR1 is SQVTM and CDR2 is ANQGSEA. The CDR3 length is 12 residues. The ends lost 2 bases at V and 5 bases at J; junction bases unmatched: 2.

This sequence joins TRBV7-9 and TRBJ1-2; D is uncertain. This CDR3 contains 11 residues. From germline, CDR1 is SEHNR and CDR2 FQNEAQ (reference sequence). The V end lost 5 bases, the J end lost 0 bases, and 1 base lay between the germline ends. The CDR3 spells CASSTNYGYTF. CDR3 sequence (DNA): TGTGCCAGCAGCACTAACTATGGCTACACCTTC.

The chain is built from TRBV7-6 and TRBJ1-4; weak D call: TRBD1 (5 bases). The V end lost 0 bases, the J end lost 3 bases, and 8 bases lay between the germline ends. CDR3 length: 15 amino acids. Germline-derived CDR1 and CDR2 are SGHVS and FNYEAQ. The CDR3 nucleotides read TGTGCCAGCAGCTTAGCGGGGGAGTCTAATGAAAAACTGTTTTTT. Protein product: CASSLAGESNEKLFF. The whole variable domain, filled in from reference TRBV7-6 and TRBJ1-4, reads GAGVSQSPRYKVTKRGQDVALRCDPISGHVSLYWYRQALGQGPEFLTYFNYEAQQDKSGLPNDRFSAERPEGSISTLTIQRTEQRDSAMYRCASSLAGESNEKLFFGSGTQLSVL.

The V call is TRBV9, the J call TRBJ1-5; 7 bases are shared with TRBD1. The length of the CDR3 is 15 residues. CDR1 and CDR2 from the germline V gene are SGDLS and YYNGEE. V lost 0 bases and J lost 4; bases outside the gene matches: 4. The CDR3 loop is CASSVGTQGNQPQHF. In DNA, the CDR3 is TGTGCCAGCAGCGTAGGGACACAGGGGAATCAGCCCCAGCATTTT. Complete variable domain (other parts from reference TRBV9 and TRBJ1-5): DSGVTQTPKHLITATGQRVTLRCSPRSGDLSVYWYQQSLDQGLQFLIQYYNGEERAKGNILERFSAQQFPDLHSELNLSSLELGDSALYFCASSVGTQGNQPQHFGDGTRLSIL.

The rearrangement uses TRBV28 and TRBJ1-5; D is unresolved. The CDR3 is 16 amino acids. Germline V CDR1 and CDR2: MDHEN, SYDVKM. The V gene lost 6 bases and the J gene lost 1 base, with 16 bases spanning the gap. The chain's CDR3 is CASRRRTGGSNQPQHF. In nucleotides, the CDR3 is TGTGCCAGCAGGCGTAGGACGGGAGGGAGCAATCAGCCCCAGCATTTT.

The chain combines TRBV7-8 with TRBJ2-5; 11 bases fit TRBD2. This CDR3 has 16 residues. CDR1 and CDR2 (germline): SGHVS, FQNEAQ. V shed 3 bases, J shed 5 bases, and the junction held 8 bases outside the gene matches. CDR3 sequence (DNA): TGTGCCAGCAGCTTTAGCGGGGGGGCTGGACGCGAGACCCAGTACTTC. Encoded protein: CASSFSGGAGRETQYF. The full variable domain, completed using reference TRBV7-8 and TRBJ2-5, is GAGVSQSPRYKVAKRGQDVALRCDPISGHVSLFWYQQALGQGPEFLTYFQNEAQLDKSGLPSDRFFAERPEGSVSTLKIQRTQQEDSAVYLCASSFSGGAGRETQYFGPGTRLLVL.

This clone came up once. This sequence joins TRBV15 and TRBJ1-1, with a tentative D call TRBD1 (6 bases). CDR1 and CDR2 from the germline V gene are LNHNV and YYDKDF (reference sequence). This CDR3 comprises 13 residues. The V end lost 5 bases, the J end lost 3 bases, and 10 bases lay between the germline ends. The CDR3 here is CATSSRTDTEAFF. The CDR3 coding sequence is TGTGCCACCAGCTCCCGGACAGACACTGAAGCTTTCTTT.

The chain couples TRBV19 to TRBJ1-2, with 8 bases that match TRBD1. Looked up from germline, CDR1 is LNHDA and CDR2 is SQIVND (reference sequence). The CDR3 contains 15 residues. With V trimmed by 4 bases and J by 6 bases, 10 bases remained unmatched. CDR3: CASSTGTGSKDGYTF. CDR3 DNA: TGTGCCAGTAGTACGGGGACAGGAAGTAAGGATGGCTACACCTTC.

The chain links TRBV7-6 to TRBJ2-5, with 10 bases fitting TRBD2. Germline loops: CDR1 SGHVS, CDR2 FNYEAQ. V lost 5 bases to trimming and J lost 5 bases; unmatched junction nucleotides: 14. The CDR3 is 17 residues long. This CDR3 is CASSAMNLAGVGETQYF. CDR3 coding DNA: TGTGCCAGCAGCGCCATGAACCTAGCGGGAGTTGGGGAGACCCAGTACTTC.

The chain recombines TRBV6-1 with TRBJ1-5; 7 nucleotides align to TRBD1. After removal of 4 bases from V and 0 bases from J, the junction contained 3 bases not matched to a gene. This CDR3 has 15 amino acids. Germline CDR1 MNHNS, CDR2 SASEGT. The CDR3 is CASSGDSNSNQPQHF. DNA for the CDR3: TGTGCCAGCAGTGGGGACAGCAATAGCAATCAGCCCCAGCATTTT.

This clone was recorded once. V and J are TRBV28 and TRBJ1-3; D unresolved. The CDR3 runs to 12 residues. Germline CDR1 MDHEN, CDR2 SYDVKM. V was pared by 6 bases and J by 7 bases, with 10 bases between. The DNA for the CDR3 is TGTGCCAGCAGCCGCACGAGGAACACCATATATTTT. Translating gives CASSRTRNTIYF.

The rearrangement joins TRBV11-3 to TRBJ1-2, with D possibly being TRBD1 (6 bases). CDR1 and CDR2 from the germline V gene are SGHNT and YENEEA. V lost 5 bases and J lost 8, with 15 bases in between. The CDR3 is made up of 13 amino acids. CDR3 residues: CASSRRGGEGYTF. CDR3 in DNA: TGTGCCAGCAGCCGTCGCGGGGGCGAGGGCTACACCTTC.